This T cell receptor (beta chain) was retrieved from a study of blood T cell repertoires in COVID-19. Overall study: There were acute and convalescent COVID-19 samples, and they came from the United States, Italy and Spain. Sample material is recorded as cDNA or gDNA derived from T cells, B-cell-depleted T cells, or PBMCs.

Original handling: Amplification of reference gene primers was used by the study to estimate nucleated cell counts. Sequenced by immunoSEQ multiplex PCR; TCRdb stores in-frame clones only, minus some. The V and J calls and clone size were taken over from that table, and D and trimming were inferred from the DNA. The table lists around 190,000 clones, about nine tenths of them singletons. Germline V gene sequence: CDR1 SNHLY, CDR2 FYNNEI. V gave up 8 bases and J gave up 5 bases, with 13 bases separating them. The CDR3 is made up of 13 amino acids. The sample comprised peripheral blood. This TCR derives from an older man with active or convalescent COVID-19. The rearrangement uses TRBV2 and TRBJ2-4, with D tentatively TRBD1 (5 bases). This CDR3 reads CASLQGGQNIQYF. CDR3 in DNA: TGTGCCAGCCTCCAGGGCGGTCAAAACATTCAGTACTTC.